A selection of T cell receptor beta chains follows, all from one sample in a study of blood T cell repertoires in COVID-19. Sequenced by immunoSEQ multiplex PCR; TCRdb stores in-frame clones only, minus some. The table records around 130,000 clones, approximately 90% of them present only once. Sequencing was carried out using peripheral blood. These receptors were obtained from an older man with active COVID-19. Each CDR3 is given with its conserved first and last residue. D genes are given only for firm matches. A row's size may be missing; if present it is once, few, many or a size class.

V	D	J	size	CDR3	DNA
TRBV2	TRBD1	TRBJ2-6	-	CASRGQGAPGANVLTF	TGTGCCAGCAGAGGACAGGGGGCTCCTGGGGCCAACGTCCTGACTTTC
TRBV5-1	TRBD2	TRBJ2-5	-	CASSWGTSGRASMETQYF	TGCGCCAGCAGCTGGGGGACTAGCGGGAGGGCCTCTATGGAGACCCAGTACTTC
TRBV27	TRBD1	TRBJ2-1	-	CASSPGTGGNEQFF	TGTGCCAGCAGTCCAGGGACAGGGGGCAATGAGCAGTTCTTC
TRBV7-9	TRBD2	TRBJ2-7	-	CASSLVSSGLRYEQYF	TGTGCCAGCAGCTTAGTGAGTAGCGGGTTGCGGTACGAGCAGTACTTC
TRBV10-1	-	TRBJ2-5	-	CASSSGTTSQETQYF	TGCGCCAGCAGTTCCGGGACAACCTCCCAAGAGACCCAGTACTTC
TRBV30	-	TRBJ2-7	-	CAWRHYRDEQYF	TGTGCCTGGAGGCACTACAGGGACGAGCAGTACTTC
TRBV7-9	TRBD2	TRBJ2-7	-	CASSPVREDPYEQYF	TGTGCCAGCAGCCCCGTGCGGGAGGATCCCTACGAGCAGTACTTC
TRBV5-6	TRBD2	TRBJ2-3	-	CASSSGRGRADTQYF	TGTGCCAGCAGCTCAGGGCGGGGGAGGGCAGATACGCAGTATTTT
TRBV7-9	TRBD1	TRBJ2-4	once	CASSIRGSSQLNIQYF	TGTGCCAGCAGCATCAGGGGGTCCAGTCAACTAAACATTCAGTACTTC
TRBV19	-	TRBJ2-3	-	CASSITVPGTDTQYF	TGTGCCAGTAGTATCACGGTCCCTGGTACAGATACGCAGTATTTT
TRBV30	-	TRBJ1-1	-	CAWTLGRSAEAFF	TGTGCCTGGACCCTCGGACGTAGCGCTGAAGCTTTCTTT
TRBV28	-	TRBJ2-1	few	CASSPRTTRYNEQFF	TGTGCCAGCAGCCCCAGGACTACCCGGTACAATGAGCAGTTCTTC
TRBV18	-	TRBJ1-1	-	CASSRVKNTEAFF	TGTGCCAGCTCACGTGTCAAGAACACTGAAGCTTTCTTT
TRBV30	TRBD1	TRBJ2-2	-	CAWSDDRAGELFF	TGTGCCTGGAGTGATGACAGGGCCGGGGAGCTGTTTTTT
TRBV7-3	-	TRBJ2-5	-	CASSSRGMFGETQYF	TGTGCCAGCAGCTCCAGGGGAATGTTCGGCGAGACCCAGTACTTC
TRBV7-9	-	TRBJ2-7	-	CASTASSLEYEQYF	TGTGCCAGCACCGCCAGCTCCTTGGAGTACGAGCAGTACTTC
TRBV3-1/TRBV3-2	-	TRBJ2-7	-	CASSPLPDRESYEQYF	TGTGCCAGCAGCCCCCTCCCGGACAGAGAAAGCTACGAGCAGTACTTC
TRBV7-9	-	TRBJ2-7	-	CASSASYEQYF	TGTGCCAGCAGCGCGAGCTACGAGCAGTACTTC
TRBV27	TRBD2	TRBJ2-7	-	CASRAGGFYEQYF	TGTGCCAGCAGGGCGGGAGGATTCTACGAGCAGTACTTC
TRBV7-9	-	TRBJ1-1	-	CASSLGAGLVTEAFF	TGTGCCAGCAGCTTAGGGGCAGGGTTGGTCACTGAAGCTTTCTTT
TRBV3-1/TRBV3-2	TRBD2	TRBJ2-3	-	CASSLRASGSTDTQYF	TGTGCCAGCAGCCTTAGGGCTAGCGGGAGTACAGATACGCAGTATTTT
TRBV10-3	TRBD2	TRBJ2-1	-	CAISESSGRANEQFF	TGTGCCATCAGTGAGTCTAGCGGGAGAGCCAATGAGCAGTTCTTC
TRBV30	TRBD2	TRBJ2-1	-	CAFGTSGRNEQFF	TGTGCCTTCGGGACTAGCGGAAGAAATGAGCAGTTCTTC
TRBV7-2	TRBD2	TRBJ2-1	-	CASSLGGGEQFF	TGTGCCAGCAGCTTAGGGGGGGGTGAGCAGTTCTTC
TRBV6-5	-	TRBJ2-7	-	CVFVAREQYF	TGTGTCTTCGTAGCGAGGGAGCAGTACTTC
TRBV25-1	TRBD1	TRBJ2-3	-	CASSEMTGPQYF	TGTGCCAGCAGTGAGATGACAGGGCCACAGTATTTT
TRBV10-1	TRBD2	TRBJ2-3	-	CASSDLAGGTDTQYF	TGCGCCAGCAGTGACCTAGCGGGAGGCACAGATACGCAGTATTTT
TRBV11-2	-	TRBJ2-1	-	CASSPLANEQFF	TGTGCCAGCAGCCCACTAGCCAATGAGCAGTTCTTC
TRBV9	-	TRBJ1-1	-	CASSVEHRNTEAFF	TGTGCCAGCAGCGTAGAACATCGGAACACTGAAGCTTTCTTT
TRBV5-6	-	TRBJ2-7	-	CASSLPGGGAEEQYF	TGTGCCAGCAGCCTTCCCGGTGGGGGGGCGGAAGAGCAGTACTTC
TRBV6-2/TRBV6-3	TRBD2	TRBJ2-7	once	CASSASGLPYYEQYF	TGTGCCAGCAGCGCGTCGGGACTACCATACTACGAGCAGTACTTC
TRBV7-8	-	TRBJ2-1	-	CASSTGGWNTYNEQFF	TGTGCCAGCAGCACTGGGGGGTGGAACACCTACAATGAGCAGTTCTTC
TRBV19	TRBD2	TRBJ2-2	-	CASTRSGLAGGSTGELFF	TGTGCCAGTACCCGATCGGGACTAGCGGGAGGATCCACCGGGGAGCTGTTTTTT
TRBV5-6	-	TRBJ2-7	-	CASSPGLILGGEQYF	TGTGCCAGCAGCCCCGGACTCATCCTGGGGGGCGAGCAGTACTTC
TRBV6-5	TRBD1	TRBJ2-3	-	CASTLQGAEADTQYF	TGTGCCAGCACCCTACAGGGGGCAGAGGCAGATACGCAGTATTTT
TRBV5-8	TRBD2	TRBJ2-1	-	CASSSGLAAIPYNEQFF	TGTGCCAGCAGCTCCGGACTAGCGGCTATTCCCTACAATGAGCAGTTCTTC
TRBV5-5	-	TRBJ1-1	once	CASSLESRGRANTEAFF	TGTGCCAGCAGCTTAGAAAGCAGAGGGAGGGCGAACACTGAAGCTTTCTTT
TRBV11-2	TRBD2	TRBJ2-1	-	CASSIRTSASYNEQFF	TGTGCCAGCAGCATAAGGACTAGCGCGTCCTACAATGAGCAGTTCTTC
TRBV4-2	TRBD1	TRBJ1-2	-	CASSPSGTGGPYDGYTF	TGTGCCAGCAGCCCCTCCGGGACAGGGGGCCCCTACGATGGCTACACCTTC
TRBV30	-	TRBJ2-5	-	CAWSVTEKGTQYF	TGTGCCTGGAGTGTAACAGAAAAAGGGACCCAGTACTTC
TRBV28	-	TRBJ1-2	-	CASSPRAGGLNGYTF	TGTGCCAGCAGTCCCCGCGCGGGCGGGTTGAATGGCTACACCTTC
TRBV2	-	TRBJ1-3	-	CASSAGYGNTIYF	TGTGCCAGCAGTGCAGGGTACGGAAACACCATATATTTT
TRBV19	TRBD1	TRBJ1-3	-	CASTPGQGRNTIYF	TGTGCCAGTACGCCCGGACAGGGAAGAAACACCATATATTTT
TRBV7-2	-	TRBJ2-2	-	CASSLGSGANTGELFF	TGTGCCAGCAGCTTAGGGTCAGGCGCGAACACCGGGGAGCTGTTTTTT
TRBV28	-	TRBJ2-7	-	CASTPGRRSYEQYF	TGTGCCAGCACCCCAGGGAGGCGCTCCTACGAGCAGTACTTC
TRBV24-1	TRBD1	TRBJ2-2	-	CATRGDRANTGELFF	TGTGCCACCAGGGGGGACAGGGCGAACACCGGGGAGCTGTTTTTT
TRBV6-4	TRBD2	TRBJ2-3	-	CASSDGRATDTQYF	TGTGCCAGCAGTGACGGGAGGGCCACAGATACGCAGTATTTT
TRBV6-4	-	TRBJ2-1	-	CASSEGQGFYNEQFF	TGTGCCAGCAGTGAAGGGCAGGGTTTCTACAATGAGCAGTTCTTC
TRBV6-5	TRBD1	TRBJ2-1	-	CASFRDRVDNEQFF	TGTGCCAGCTTCCGGGACAGGGTAGACAATGAGCAGTTCTTC
TRBV29-1	TRBD1	TRBJ2-3	-	CSGTGGTDTQYF	TGCAGCGGGACAGGGGGCACAGATACGCAGTATTTT
TRBV3-1/TRBV3-2	-	TRBJ1-2	-	CASSHGWDYGYTF	TGTGCCAGCAGCCACGGGTGGGACTATGGCTACACCTTC
TRBV3-1/TRBV3-2	-	TRBJ1-2	-	CASSQELYGYTF	TGTGCCAGCAGCCAAGAACTGTATGGCTACACCTTC
TRBV19	TRBD2	TRBJ2-1	few	CATKGLAAYNEQFF	TGTGCCACCAAGGGACTAGCGGCATACAATGAGCAGTTCTTC
TRBV7-2	-	TRBJ1-1	few	CASSFLPAGQMNTEAFF	TGTGCCAGCAGCTTCCTACCTGCAGGCCAAATGAACACTGAAGCTTTCTTT
TRBV2	-	TRBJ1-2	-	CASRAGQSLTMGYTF	TGTGCCAGCAGAGCTGGACAGAGCTTAACTATGGGCTACACCTTC
TRBV30	-	TRBJ2-1	-	CAWSPDFSSYNEQFF	TGTGCCTGGAGCCCAGACTTCTCCTCCTACAATGAGCAGTTCTTC
TRBV5-1	TRBD1	TRBJ2-1	-	CASSLGQGGNEQFF	TGCGCCAGCAGCTTAGGACAGGGCGGGAATGAGCAGTTCTTC
TRBV27	-	TRBJ2-1	-	CASSRYLGNEQFF	TGTGCCAGCAGTCGGTACCTCGGCAATGAGCAGTTCTTC
TRBV6-5	-	TRBJ2-1	-	CASSYGRDPFYNEQFF	TGTGCCAGCAGTTACGGGCGCGATCCTTTCTACAATGAGCAGTTCTTC
TRBV5-1	TRBD1	TRBJ1-6	-	CASSTRTGGNSPLHF	TGCGCCAGCAGCACGAGGACAGGGGGAAATTCACCCCTCCACTTT